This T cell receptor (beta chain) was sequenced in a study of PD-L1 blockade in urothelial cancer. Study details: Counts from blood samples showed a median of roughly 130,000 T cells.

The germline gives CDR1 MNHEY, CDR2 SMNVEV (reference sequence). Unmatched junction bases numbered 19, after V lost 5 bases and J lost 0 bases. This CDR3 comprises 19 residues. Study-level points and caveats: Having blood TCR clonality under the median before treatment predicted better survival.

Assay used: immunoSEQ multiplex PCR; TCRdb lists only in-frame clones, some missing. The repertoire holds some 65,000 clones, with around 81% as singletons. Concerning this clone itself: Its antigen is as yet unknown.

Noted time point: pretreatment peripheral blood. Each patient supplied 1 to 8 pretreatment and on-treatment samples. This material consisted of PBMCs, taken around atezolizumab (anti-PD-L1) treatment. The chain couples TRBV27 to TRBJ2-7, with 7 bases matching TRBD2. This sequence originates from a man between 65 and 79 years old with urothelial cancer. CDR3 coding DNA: TGTGCCAGCAGTCCAATACCCCTTCAGTTTAGCGGGTTCTCCTACGAGCAGTACTTC. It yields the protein CASSPIPLQFSGFSYEQYF.